This T cell receptor beta chain is from a study of T-cell reconstitution after alpha-beta-depleted transplantation in children. Trimming took off 5 bases at V and 0 bases at J, with 13 bases between the two ends. The CDR3 is 15 residues long. The germline gives CDR1 SGHRS, CDR2 YFSETQ. A library of TCRbeta sequences, prepared with unique molecular identifiers, was generated. TCRdb reprocessed the PCR reads via MiXCR and lists one record per CDR3 protein. The sample lists 280,000 or so distinct CDR3 sequences, under 14% seen once, with about a quarter in the top ten. Study-wide results and caveats: After transplant, at about two months, alpha-beta T cells were reportedly derived from several hundred expanded graft clones.

The table lists this clonotype with many counts. Its antigen is unknown. This chain joins TRBV5-1 and TRBJ2-3; D is perhaps TRBD2 (6 bases). Sequenced here: peripheral blood, sampled 180 days after TCRalphabeta/CD19-depleted stem cell transplant. The sequence came from a male patient aged 2-10 years who had a stem cell transplant for chronic granulomatous disease, so the T cells may come from the graft donor. The CDR3 bases are TGCGCCAGCAGAGGATACGGGACTAGCACAGATACGCAGTATTTT. As protein: CASRGYGTSTDTQYF. The full variable domain, in which reference TRBV5-1 and TRBJ2-3 provide the parts outside the CDR3, is KAGVTQTPRYLIKTRGQQVTLSCSPISGHRSVSWYQQTPGQGLQFLFEYFSETQRNKGNFPGRFSGRQFSNSRSEMNVSTLELGDSALYLCASRGYGTSTDTQYFGPGTRLTVL.